These 31 T cell receptor beta chains came from one sample sequenced in a study of control samples from healthy donors and cancer patients. TCRdb's copy holds only in-frame clones and misses some; the assay was immunoSEQ multiplex PCR. The table lists tens of thousands of clones, approximately 89% of them singletons. The sample was PBMCs. These receptor sequences come from a man aged 40-49 years with colorectal cancer.

The count of this clone is one. The chain recombines TRBV19 with TRBJ1-1; 9 bases map to TRBD1. Trimming took 5 bases from V and 0 from J; bases not matched to a gene: 4. CDR1 is LNHDA and CDR2 is SQIVND in the germline V gene (reference sequence). The CDR3 extends over 15 amino acids. DNA of the CDR3: TGTGCCAGTAGTCTCACAGGGGGCCTGAACACTGAAGCTTTCTTT. It is translated as CASSLTGGLNTEAFF.

The CDR3 nucleotides read TGTGCCAGCAGGGGTAGTAATTCACCCCTCCACTTT. This sequence encodes CASRGSNSPLHF. The genes are TRBV28 and TRBJ1-6; D is uncertain. The CDR3 totals 12 residues. Germline V gene sequence: CDR1 MDHEN, CDR2 SYDVKM. V gave up 6 bases and J gave up 6 bases, with 6 bases separating them.

The chain uses TRBV11-2 and TRBJ1-2; tentatively, D is TRBD1 (5 bases). The CDR3 sequence is 13 residues long. The V gene's germline CDR1 is SGHAT and CDR2 FQNNGV. V was cut by 4 bases and J by 10 bases, with 16 bases left in between. CDR3 protein: CASSSRDLPDYTF. DNA for the CDR3: TGTGCCAGCAGCTCCAGGGACCTCCCAGACTACACCTTC.

The gene calls are TRBV2 and TRBJ2-7, with D perhaps TRBD1 or TRBD2 (5 bases each). The germline V gene encodes CDR1 SNHLY and CDR2 FYNNEI. This CDR3 region has 13 residues. The V end was cut by 7 bases, the J end by 3 bases, with 13 bases between. The CDR3 is CASTRDAGYEQYF. CDR3 DNA sequence: TGTGCCAGCACCCGGGACGCCGGCTACGAGCAGTACTTC. Full variable domain (missing parts from reference TRBV2 and TRBJ2-7): EPEVTQTPSHQVTQMGQEVILRCVPISNHLYFYWYRQILGQKVEFLVSFYNNEISEKSEIFDDQFSVERPDGSNFTLKIRSTKLEDSAMYFCASTRDAGYEQYFGPGTRLTVT.

The V gene is TRBV11-3, the J gene TRBJ1-2; D gene ambiguous. V was pared by 1 base and J by 4 bases, with 10 bases between. Looked up from germline, CDR1 is SGHNT and CDR2 is YENEEA. The CDR3 is 14 residues long. The chain's CDR3 is CASSLGPRGYGYTF. The CDR3 DNA reads as TGTGCCAGCAGCTTAGGGCCGAGAGGCTATGGCTACACCTTC.

The chain is built from TRBV4-1 and TRBJ2-5; D not certain. Germline CDR1 MGHRA, CDR2 YSYEKL. V lost 2 bases to trimming and J lost 4 bases, with 8 bases between them. CDR3 length equals 13 residues. CDR3 DNA: TGCGCCAGCAGCCAACTCATTACAGAGACCCAGTACTTC. Encoded protein: CASSQLITETQYF.

The rearrangement links TRBV5-1 to TRBJ1-1; TRBD1 aligns across 7 bases. This CDR3 spans 16 amino acids. Germline V gene data show CDR1 as SGHRS and CDR2 as YFSETQ. J was trimmed by 0 bases and V by 0 bases; bases with no gene match: 5. CDR3 in DNA: TGCGCCAGCAGCTTGGCCTGGACAGGAGTGAACACTGAAGCTTTCTTT. It is translated as CASSLAWTGVNTEAFF. The full variable domain, its missing parts supplied by reference TRBV5-1 and TRBJ1-1, is KAGVTQTPRYLIKTRGQQVTLSCSPISGHRSVSWYQQTPGQGLQFLFEYFSETQRNKGNFPGRFSGRQFSNSRSEMNVSTLELGDSALYLCASSLAWTGVNTEAFFGQGTRLTVV.

The chain carries TRBV6-5 and TRBJ1-3; TRBD1 matches 8 bases. The J segment lost 2 bases and the V segment lost 7 bases, leaving 7 bases of the junction unmatched. The CDR3 loop spans 15 amino acids. Germline values: CDR1 MNHEY, CDR2 SVGAGI. The CDR3 is CASNRDRGPGNTIYF. CDR3 DNA sequence: TGTGCCAGCAATCGCGACAGGGGCCCTGGAAACACCATATATTTT.

This chain uses TRBV19 with TRBJ1-4; D ambiguous. Germline V gene lookup returns CDR1 LNHDA and CDR2 SQIVND (reference sequence). Trimming stripped 5 bases from V and 5 bases from J, with 9 bases between. The CDR3 has 13 residues. CDR3 in DNA: TGTGCCAGTAGTCTGACGATCAATGAAAAACTGTTTTTT. Encoded protein: CASSLTINEKLFF.

The chain employs TRBV24-1 and TRBJ2-3, with a weak D call TRBD1 (5 bases). V shed 0 bases and J shed 0 bases, with 15 bases lying between them. Looked up from germline, CDR1 is KGHDR and CDR2 is SFDVKD. The CDR3 covers 18 residues. The CDR3 bases are TGTGCCACCAGTGATTTGCCGGACATAAGAGCTAGCACAGATACGCAGTATTTT. Amino acid sequence: CATSDLPDIRASTDTQYF.

The chain has TRBV7-9 and TRBJ2-7; either TRBD1 or TRBD2 may supply D (5 bases each). Trimming left V 2 bases short and J 3 bases short, with 14 bases between. CDR1 SEHNR and CDR2 FQNEAQ come from the germline V gene (reference sequence). There are 15 residues in the CDR3. In nucleotides, the CDR3 is TGTGCCAGCAGCTTAACTGGGGGACGGGACTACGAGCAGTACTTC. The encoded protein is CASSLTGGRDYEQYF.

The genes are TRBV12-5 and TRBJ1-4; 10 nucleotides align to TRBD1. This CDR3 region has 18 residues. From germline, CDR1 is LGHNT and CDR2 FRNRAP. Germline trimming cut 0 bases from V and 8 bases from J; bases unmatched to any gene: 12. CDR3 DNA: TGTGCTAGTGGTTTGGTTTTCAAAAGGACAGGGGGAAACGAAAAACTGTTTTTT. The encoded protein is CASGLVFKRTGGNEKLFF.

This chain joins TRBV29-1 and TRBJ1-1, with 8 positions matching TRBD1. The CDR3 spans 16 residues. In germline, CDR1 is SQVTM, CDR2 ANQGSEA. The J segment lost 5 bases and the V segment lost 3 bases, leaving 14 bases of the junction unmatched. In nucleotides, the CDR3 is TGCAGCGTTGAGGGGTTACCCAGGGGGCTGGAGACTGAAGCTTTCTTT. This sequence encodes CSVEGLPRGLETEAFF.

The rearrangement uses TRBV27 and TRBJ2-7; D call uncertain. V was pared by 5 bases and J by 3 bases, with 14 bases between. The CDR3 spans 14 residues. Per the germline V gene, CDR1 is MNHEY and CDR2 is SMNVEV (reference sequence). The DNA of the CDR3 is TGTGCCAGCAGTCCCCAGGTATCTCTCTACGAGCAGTACTTC. It encodes CASSPQVSLYEQYF.

This clone was observed once. The chain uses TRBV27 and TRBJ1-2, with 9 positions matching TRBD1. Germline V CDR1 and CDR2: MNHEY, SMNVEV (reference sequence). The CDR3 length is 15 residues. V was pared by 6 bases and J by 0 bases, with 5 bases of the junction left unmatched. Here the CDR3 DNA reads TGTGCCAGCAGCACCACAGGGGGCCCTAACTATGGCTACACCTTC. It yields the protein CASSTTGGPNYGYTF.

CDR3: CASSIQGAQGYGYTF. Written as DNA, the CDR3 is TGTGCCAGCAGCATCCAGGGGGCGCAGGGCTATGGCTACACCTTC. The chain combines TRBV21-1 with TRBJ1-2; TRBD1, the D gene given by the table, was not confirmed from the DNA. TRBV21-1 corresponds to a pseudogene. This CDR3 is built from 15 residues.

This CDR3 is CASSFPTSGELFF. The CDR3 nucleotides are TGTGCCAGCAGTTTTCCTACGAGCGGGGAGCTGTTTTTT. The V and J genes are TRBV27 and TRBJ2-2; D unresolved. The CDR3 runs to 13 residues. V was clipped by 3 bases and J by 7 bases, with 9 bases between them. From germline, CDR1 is MNHEY and CDR2 SMNVEV (reference sequence).

V usage is TRBV6-6 and J usage is TRBJ1-5, with TRBD1 matching over 9 bases. The CDR3 sequence is 15 residues long. Germline V gives CDR1 MNHNY, CDR2 SVGAGI (reference sequence). V lost 6 bases to trimming and J lost 6 bases; unmatched junction nucleotides: 9. In DNA form, the CDR3 reads TGTGCCAGCAGCTGGGGACAGGGTATAGTTCAGCCCCAGCATTTT. As protein: CASSWGQGIVQPQHF.

The V gene is TRBV18, the J gene TRBJ2-7; TRBD2 matches 10 bases. Germline V gene sequence: CDR1 KGHSH, CDR2 LQKENI. This CDR3 spans 16 amino acids. Trimming took 2 bases from V and 2 from J; bases not matched to a gene: 6. The DNA for the CDR3 is TGTGCCAGCTCACCAACAACTAGCGGGGATGCCTACGAGCAGTACTTC. It specifies CASSPTTSGDAYEQYF.

V gene TRBV24-1 combines with J gene TRBJ2-2; 7 bases are shared with TRBD1. Losses at the gene ends were 4 bases for V and 0 bases for J; bases not matched to a gene: 4. Germline CDR1 is KGHDR and CDR2 is SFDVKD. The CDR3 has 16 residues. CDR3 sequence reads: CATSDLGTANTGELFF. CDR3 nucleotides: TGTGCCACCAGTGACCTCGGGACAGCGAACACCGGGGAGCTGTTTTTT.

The V call is TRBV5-1, the J call TRBJ2-3, with 14 nucleotides matching TRBD2. V dropped 4 bases and J dropped 5; count of bases not matched to a gene: 6. From germline, CDR1 is SGHRS and CDR2 YFSETQ. CDR3 length: 16 residues. CDR3: CASSRGLAGVEDTQYF. In DNA, the CDR3 is TGCGCCAGCAGCCGGGGACTAGCGGGAGTCGAAGATACGCAGTATTTT.

The gene calls are TRBV5-6 and TRBJ1-1; no firm D call. Germline V gene sequence: CDR1 SGHDT, CDR2 YYEEEE. V was cut by 2 bases and J by 1 base, with 6 bases left in between. The CDR3 is 13 residues long. The CDR3 DNA reads TGTGCCAGCAGCTTACGACGGAACACTGAAGCTTTCTTT. Its translation: CASSLRRNTEAFF.

This clone was observed a single time. The chain employs TRBV6-6 and TRBJ1-2, with 8 bases aligning to TRBD1. The V gene's germline CDR1 is MNHNY and CDR2 SVGAGI (reference sequence). Trimming at V came to 4 bases and at J to 4 bases, leaving 8 bases not matched to a gene. CDR3 size: 15 residues. The CDR3 bases are TGTGCCAGCAGTTTCCCCGGGACAGGTCCCTATGGCTACACCTTC. Residues: CASSFPGTGPYGYTF.

The gene calls are TRBV4-1 and TRBJ2-3; 8 bases are shared with TRBD2. CDR1 MGHRA and CDR2 YSYEKL come from the germline V gene. The CDR3 covers 14 residues. V shed 4 bases, J shed 7 bases, and the junction held 7 bases outside the gene matches. The CDR3 loop reads CASSPRVSGNTQYF. CDR3 DNA: TGCGCCAGCAGCCCCCGGGTTAGCGGGAATACGCAGTATTTT.

The CDR3 loop is CASTHSGGPAEAFF. The CDR3 DNA follows: TGTGCCAGCACACATTCAGGGGGGCCCGCTGAAGCTTTCTTT. The chain joins TRBV11-2 to TRBJ1-1; TRBD1 matches 7 bases. Germline trimming cut 7 bases from V and 6 bases from J; bases unmatched to any gene: 11. Germline V gene lookup returns CDR1 SGHAT and CDR2 FQNNGV. The CDR3 covers 14 residues.

This clone was observed a handful of times. The chain links TRBV27 to TRBJ2-1, with 9 bases identical to TRBD2. The junction had 6 bases not matched to a gene; V was cut back by 3 bases and J by 9 bases. This CDR3 region has 14 residues. Germline assignment: CDR1 MNHEY and CDR2 SMNVEV (reference sequence). This CDR3 is CASSFNGLATEQFF. As DNA, the CDR3 is TGTGCCAGCAGTTTTAATGGACTAGCGACTGAGCAGTTCTTC.

The chain has TRBV11-3 and TRBJ2-7; either TRBD1 or TRBD2 may fit D (7 bases each). Trimming pared 0 bases from V and 5 bases from J, leaving 26 bases between. The CDR3 runs to 19 residues. Germline CDR1 and CDR2: SGHNT and YENEEA. This CDR3 reads CASSLDEGAFGTTLNEQYF. The CDR3, as DNA: TGTGCCAGCAGCTTAGACGAGGGGGCTTTCGGGACTACGCTAAACGAGCAGTACTTC.

This clone has only a few counts. The chain joins TRBV11-3 to TRBJ1-1; a weak D match, TRBD1 (5 bases). From germline, CDR1 is SGHNT and CDR2 YENEEA. The CDR3 is 12 residues long. With 3 bases removed from V and 7 bases from J, the gap between germline ends came to 9 bases. The CDR3: CASSLGRGEAFF. In nucleotides, the CDR3 is TGTGCCAGCAGCTTGGGACGGGGTGAAGCTTTCTTT. The whole variable domain, remainder taken from reference TRBV11-3 and TRBJ1-1, is EAGVVQSPRYKIIEKKQPVAFWCNPISGHNTLYWYLQNLGQGPELLIRYENEEAVDDSQLPKDRFSAERLKGVDSTLKIQPAELGDSAVYLCASSLGRGEAFFGQGTRLTVV.

Of note for this clone: A junction end diverges from the germline sequence, so it may reflect a read error. The rearrangement links TRBV18 to TRBJ1-1; TRBD1 aligns across 8 bases. Germline values: CDR1 KGHSH, CDR2 LQKENI. This CDR3 comprises 16 residues. In DNA form, the CDR3 reads TGTGCCAGCGCACCGGGGGCAGGGGGCAGGGGCACTGAAGCTTTCTTT. Translating gives CASAPGAGGRGTEAFF.

Here the CDR3 DNA reads TGTGCCAGCAGCTTGCCGGGGGACGTCTATGGCTACACCTTC. The encoded protein is CASSLPGDVYGYTF. The chain carries TRBV5-6 and TRBJ1-2, with D possibly matching TRBD1 (5 bases). The CDR3 totals 14 residues. The V and J ends lost 1 base and 4 bases respectively, with 11 bases between them. Germline CDR1 SGHDT, CDR2 YYEEEE.

This rearrangement joins TRBV28 to TRBJ2-7; 7 positions match TRBD1. The CDR3 is 14 residues long. From germline, CDR1 is MDHEN and CDR2 SYDVKM. The junction had 3 bases not matched to a gene; V was cut back by 3 bases and J by 1 base. As DNA, the CDR3 is TGTGCCAGCAGTTTGACAGGGTTTTCCTACGAGCAGTACTTC. Translation gives CASSLTGFSYEQYF.